One sample yielded the 20 T cell receptor beta chains listed below, sequenced in a study of technical replicates of blood from a few donors (dated by TCRdb to 2016 to 2017). Receptor libraries were prepared by the immunoSEQ multiplex PCR assay. TCRdb mirrors the immuneACCESS table, restricted to in-frame sequences. Some clones are absent from its copies; in checked studies, under half trace to an unresolved V gene, and the reason for the others is unknown. The sample table contains over 60,000 clones; only one count was recorded for 93% of them. 0.25% to 0.3% of the sample lies in the top ten. Sequenced sample: T cells isolated from PBMCs. Receptor source: a human donor in good health.

CDR3 bases: TGTGCCAGCAGCTCGGGGGGCCTGTCTCAGTTCTTC. Its protein is CASSSGGLSQFF. The gene calls are TRBV9 and TRBJ2-1; maybe TRBD2 (7 bases). Between the trimmed V and J ends, which lost 4 bases and 13 bases, there was a span of 15 bases. Looked up from germline, CDR1 is SGDLS and CDR2 is YYNGEE. The CDR3 is 12 residues long.

V gene TRBV6-1 combines with J gene TRBJ2-1; TRBD1 agrees at 10 bases. The J segment lost 4 bases and the V segment lost 5 bases, leaving 5 bases of the junction unmatched. This CDR3 contains 15 residues. Germline V gives CDR1 MNHNS, CDR2 SASEGT. CDR3 nucleotide sequence: TGTGCCAGCAGTTCACGACAGGGGGCTTACAATGAGCAGTTCTTC. Translated: CASSSRQGAYNEQFF.

V usage is TRBV2 and J usage is TRBJ2-7, with a possible D match to TRBD1 (6 bases). CDR3 length equals 13 residues. Germline V CDR1 and CDR2: SNHLY, FYNNEI. V was shortened by 7 bases and J by 6 bases, with 16 bases between the two germline ends. The CDR3 DNA reads TGTGCCAGCACCGGCAGGGGTTCCGGCGAGCAGTACTTC. Amino acids: CASTGRGSGEQYF. Using reference TRBV2 and TRBJ2-7 for the parts outside the CDR3, the full variable domain is EPEVTQTPSHQVTQMGQEVILRCVPISNHLYFYWYRQILGQKVEFLVSFYNNEISEKSEIFDDQFSVERPDGSNFTLKIRSTKLEDSAMYFCASTGRGSGEQYFGPGTRLTVT.

The rearrangement uses TRBV10-3 and TRBJ2-7; D is undetermined. This CDR3 region has 14 residues. V was clipped by 9 bases and J by 0 bases, with 15 bases between them. In germline, CDR1 is ENHRY, CDR2 SYGVKD. The DNA for the CDR3 is TGTGCCATTCGAAGCGCTCCTAGCTCCTACGAGCAGTACTTC. Its translation is CAIRSAPSSYEQYF.

The rearrangement joins TRBV27 to TRBJ2-7; D not certain. Germline loops: CDR1 MNHEY, CDR2 SMNVEV (reference sequence). The ends were cut back, 5 bases at V and 1 base at J, with 15 bases in the middle. The CDR3 covers 15 residues. CDR3 amino acids: CASSPVYFLSYEQYF. The CDR3, as DNA: TGTGCCAGCAGTCCGGTATACTTCCTTTCCTACGAGCAGTACTTC.

This clone showed up just once. The chain recombines TRBV10-1 with TRBJ2-3, with D tentatively TRBD2 (6 bases). Germline lookup yields CDR1 WNHNN and CDR2 SYGVQD (reference sequence). The CDR3 covers 12 residues. V shed 9 bases and J shed 4 bases, with 11 bases lying between them. CDR3 bases: TGCGCCAGTAGACGCGGGGCAGATACGCAGTATTTT. Protein: CASRRGADTQYF.

The chain links TRBV9 to TRBJ2-5, with 10 bases fitting TRBD2. The germline V gene has CDR1 SGDLS and CDR2 YYNGEE. The CDR3 runs to 14 residues. Trimming removed 5 bases from V and 2 bases from J; junction bases left unmatched: 3. The CDR3: CASSKTSGQETQYF. The CDR3 DNA follows: TGTGCCAGCAGTAAGACTAGCGGGCAAGAGACCCAGTACTTC.

This chain uses TRBV7-2 with TRBJ2-7, with TRBD1 matching over 11 bases. V was clipped by 6 bases and J by 3 bases; unmatched bases: 1. Germline V gene lookup returns CDR1 SGHTA and CDR2 FQGNSA. The CDR3 contains 13 residues. CDR3 region: CASRGTGGYEQYF. The CDR3 DNA reads TGTGCCAGCAGAGGGACAGGGGGCTACGAGCAGTACTTC.

This chain connects TRBV13 to TRBJ2-7; 9 nucleotides match TRBD2. The CDR3 consists of 18 residues. With V trimmed by 4 bases and J by 4 bases, 17 bases remained unmatched. CDR1 and CDR2 from the germline V gene are PRHDT and FYEKMQ (reference sequence). The CDR3 coding sequence is TGTGCCAGCAGCTCTGGAGGAGGTCCGGGACTAGCTCTGTACGAGCAGTACTTC. It specifies CASSSGGGPGLALYEQYF.

The J gene is TRBJ2-5, the V gene TRBV27; the D is unclear. Germline V lookup: CDR1 MNHEY, CDR2 SMNVEV (reference sequence). The CDR3 sequence is 16 residues long. V was shortened by 4 bases and J by 2 bases, with 17 bases between the two germline ends. The CDR3 nucleotides read TGTGCCAGCAGTTCGTACCTGGGCCAAACTCAAGAGACCCAGTACTTC. It codes for CASSSYLGQTQETQYF.

The chain uses TRBV7-2 and TRBJ2-2; 12 bases agree with TRBD2. Germline loops: CDR1 SGHTA, CDR2 FQGNSA. V was pared by 9 bases and J by 0 bases, with 8 bases of the junction left unmatched. CDR3 length equals 17 residues. DNA of the CDR3: TGTGCCAGAGCTCTAGCGGGGGGGATTACGAACACCGGGGAGCTGTTTTTT. The encoded protein is CARALAGGITNTGELFF. The complete variable domain, with remaining parts taken from reference TRBV7-2 and TRBJ2-2, reads GAGVSQSPSNKVTEKGKDVELRCDPISGHTALYWYRQSLGQGLEFLIYFQGNSAPDKSGLPSDRFSAERTGGSVSTLTIQRTQQEDSAVYLCARALAGGITNTGELFFGEGSRLTVL.

The rearrangement joins TRBV9 to TRBJ1-1; D is possibly TRBD1 (6 bases). From germline, CDR1 is SGDLS and CDR2 YYNGEE. The CDR3 loop spans 17 amino acids. With 3 bases removed from V and 3 bases from J, the gap between germline ends came to 21 bases. The CDR3 nucleotides read TGTGCCAGCAGCGCCACAGGGAGCAGAGGGGTATACACTGAAGCTTTCTTT. It codes for CASSATGSRGVYTEAFF. The variable domain in full, completed from reference TRBV9 and TRBJ1-1, reads DSGVTQTPKHLITATGQRVTLRCSPRSGDLSVYWYQQSLDQGLQFLIQYYNGEERAKGNILERFSAQQFPDLHSELNLSSLELGDSALYFCASSATGSRGVYTEAFFGQGTRLTVV.

J is TRBJ2-5 and V is TRBV5-1; TRBD2 is a possible D gene (6 bases). CDR3 length: 14 amino acids. Trimming shortened V by 0 bases and J by 4 bases, and 10 bases separated the two germline ends. Per the germline V gene, CDR1 is SGHRS and CDR2 is YFSETQ. As DNA, the CDR3 is TGCGCCAGCAGCTTGGCGGGGGATGGAGAGACCCAGTACTTC. It is translated as CASSLAGDGETQYF.

The chain recombines TRBV30 with TRBJ2-1; 9 bases fit TRBD2. CDR1 and CDR2 from the germline V gene are GTSNPN and SVGIG (reference sequence). J gave up 2 bases and V 5 bases, and 4 bases lay outside the gene matches. The CDR3 length is 14 residues. The CDR3 region has the DNA TGTGCCTGGCGAGGGACTAGCCCCTACAATGAGCAGTTCTTC. It specifies CAWRGTSPYNEQFF. The variable domain in full, completed from reference TRBV30 and TRBJ2-1, reads SQTIHQWPATLVQPVGSPLSLECTVEGTSNPNLYWYRQAAGRGLQLLFYSVGIGQISSEVPQNLSASRPQDRQFILSSKKLLLSDSGFYLCAWRGTSPYNEQFFGPGTRLTVL.

The gene calls are TRBV18 and TRBJ1-5; TRBD1 aligns across 8 bases. Trimming took 2 bases from V and 7 from J; bases not matched to a gene: 7. Germline V CDR1 and CDR2: KGHSH, LQKENI. This CDR3 has 15 residues. The CDR3 spells CASSPDSGGRQPQHF. The CDR3 DNA is TGTGCCAGCTCACCAGATTCAGGGGGCCGACAGCCCCAGCATTTT.

J is TRBJ2-5 and V is TRBV4-1; 7 bases map to TRBD2. Germline values: CDR1 MGHRA, CDR2 YSYEKL. The V gene end was trimmed by 6 bases and the J gene end by 5 bases; junction bases not matched to a gene: 12. The CDR3 contains 15 residues. The CDR3 reads CASRLWAGEGETQYF. CDR3 bases: TGCGCCAGCAGACTTTGGGCGGGAGAAGGTGAGACCCAGTACTTC.

This chain uses TRBV6-1 with TRBJ2-7, with 7 bases identical to TRBD1. The CDR3 length is 15 residues. The germline V gene encodes CDR1 MNHNS and CDR2 SASEGT. With V trimmed by 6 bases and J by 3 bases, 11 bases remained unmatched. The CDR3 protein is CASRETHRGVYEQYF. In nucleotides, the CDR3 is TGTGCCAGCAGGGAGACACACAGGGGTGTCTACGAGCAGTACTTC.

The V gene is TRBV15, the J gene TRBJ1-4; no clear D. With 0 bases removed from V and 6 bases from J, the gap between germline ends came to 14 bases. This CDR3 is built from 16 residues. Germline values: CDR1 LNHNV, CDR2 YYDKDF (reference sequence). CDR3 nucleotide sequence: TGTGCCACCAGCAGAGATCGTTCGGTGGAGGATGAAAAACTGTTTTTT. Its protein is CATSRDRSVEDEKLFF.

The chain is built from TRBV7-9 and TRBJ2-7; D perhaps matches TRBD1 (8 bases). The CDR3 covers 12 residues. CDR1 is SEHNR and CDR2 is FQNEAQ in the germline V gene (reference sequence). Trimming cost V 1 base and J 12 bases, with 13 bases left between them. The CDR3 region has the DNA TGTGCCAGCAGCTTAGACAGGGGGGGTTGGTACTTC. This translates into CASSLDRGGWYF.

The genes are TRBV5-8 and TRBJ1-5, with 8 bases that match TRBD1. Germline-derived CDR1 and CDR2 are SGHTS and YDEGEE. The CDR3 spans 14 residues. The V gene end was trimmed by 4 bases and the J gene end by 8 bases; junction bases not matched to a gene: 8. The CDR3 protein is CASSLGQGREPQHF. CDR3 coding DNA: TGTGCCAGCAGCCTAGGACAGGGACGGGAGCCCCAGCATTTT.